The sequence of this T cell receptor beta chain was determined in a study of shared clonotypes between healthy human individuals. The CDR3 has 14 residues. Germline V gene lookup returns CDR1 MDHEN and CDR2 SYDVKM. V was pared by 3 bases and J by 2 bases, with 8 bases between. With regard to this clone: The same CDR3 arises from other DNA sequences in this sample as well.

The naive CD8 population came from CD45RO-negative cells selected for CCR7, without terminally differentiated effector memory CD45RA+ cells. The repertoire was sequenced with immunoSEQ multiplex PCR; TCRdb's copy has only in-frame clones and lacks some. The sample carries about 2.1 million clones, about 93% recorded once. The chain couples TRBV28 to TRBJ1-3, with D perhaps TRBD1 (5 bases). The sequence was collected from a man younger than 30 in good health. Some clones in this sample may be carry-over from other donors' samples. The specimen was naive CD8+ T cells from PBMCs. CDR3 DNA sequence: TGTGCCAGCAGTTTGTCCAGGGCTGGAAACACCATATATTTT. It translates to CASSLSRAGNTIYF.